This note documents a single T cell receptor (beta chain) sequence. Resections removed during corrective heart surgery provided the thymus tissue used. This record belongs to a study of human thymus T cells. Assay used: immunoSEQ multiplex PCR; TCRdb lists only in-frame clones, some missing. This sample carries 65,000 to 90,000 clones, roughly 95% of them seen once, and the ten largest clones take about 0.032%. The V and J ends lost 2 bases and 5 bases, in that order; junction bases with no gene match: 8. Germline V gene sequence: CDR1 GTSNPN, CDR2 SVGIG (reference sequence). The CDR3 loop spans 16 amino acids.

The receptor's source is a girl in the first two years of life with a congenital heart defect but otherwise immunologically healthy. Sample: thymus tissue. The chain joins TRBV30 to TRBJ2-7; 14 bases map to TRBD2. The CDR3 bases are TGTGCCTGGAGTAAAAATTTGGGACTAGCGGGGGACGAGCAGTACTTC. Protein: CAWSKNLGLAGDEQYF. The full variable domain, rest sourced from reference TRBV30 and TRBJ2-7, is SQTIHQWPATLVQPVGSPLSLECTVEGTSNPNLYWYRQAAGRGLQLLFYSVGIGQISSEVPQNLSASRPQDRQFILSSKKLLLSDSGFYLCAWSKNLGLAGDEQYFGPGTRLTVT.